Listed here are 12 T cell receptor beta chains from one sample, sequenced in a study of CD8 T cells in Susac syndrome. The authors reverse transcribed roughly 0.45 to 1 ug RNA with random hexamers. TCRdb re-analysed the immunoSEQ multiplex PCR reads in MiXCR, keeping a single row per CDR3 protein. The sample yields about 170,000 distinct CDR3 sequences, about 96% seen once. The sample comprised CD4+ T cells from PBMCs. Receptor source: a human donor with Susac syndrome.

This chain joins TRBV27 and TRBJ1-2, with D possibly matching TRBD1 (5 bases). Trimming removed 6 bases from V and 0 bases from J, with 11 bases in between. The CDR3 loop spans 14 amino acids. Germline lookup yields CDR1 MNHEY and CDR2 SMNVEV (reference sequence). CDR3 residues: CASSPSGPNYGYTF. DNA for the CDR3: TGTGCCAGCAGCCCATCGGGGCCTAACTATGGCTACACCTTC.

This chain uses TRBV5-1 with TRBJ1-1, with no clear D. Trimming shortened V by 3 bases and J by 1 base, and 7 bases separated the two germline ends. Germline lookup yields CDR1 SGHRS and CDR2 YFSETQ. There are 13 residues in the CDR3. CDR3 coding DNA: TGCGCCAGCAGCTCCTTTTCGAACACTGAAGCTTTCTTT. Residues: CASSSFSNTEAFF.

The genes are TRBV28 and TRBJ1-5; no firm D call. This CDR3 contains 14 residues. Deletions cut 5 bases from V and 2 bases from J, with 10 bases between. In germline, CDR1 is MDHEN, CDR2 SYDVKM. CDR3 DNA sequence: TGTGCCAGCAGTCCCGTCCATGGCAATCAGCCCCAGCATTTT. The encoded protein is CASSPVHGNQPQHF.

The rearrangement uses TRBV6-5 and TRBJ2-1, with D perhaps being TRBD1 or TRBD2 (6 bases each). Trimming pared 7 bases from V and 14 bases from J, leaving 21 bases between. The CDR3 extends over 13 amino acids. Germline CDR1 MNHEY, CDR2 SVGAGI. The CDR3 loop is CASTSEGGLKEFF. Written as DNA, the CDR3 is TGTGCCAGCACCTCCGAAGGGGGGCTTAAGGAGTTCTTC.

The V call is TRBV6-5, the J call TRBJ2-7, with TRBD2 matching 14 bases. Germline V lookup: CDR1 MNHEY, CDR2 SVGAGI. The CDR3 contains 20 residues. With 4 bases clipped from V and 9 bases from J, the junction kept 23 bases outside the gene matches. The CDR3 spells CASSLALGLAGDQPGFAQYF. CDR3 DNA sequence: TGTGCCAGCAGTTTAGCCCTGGGACTAGCGGGAGACCAGCCCGGATTCGCGCAGTACTTC.

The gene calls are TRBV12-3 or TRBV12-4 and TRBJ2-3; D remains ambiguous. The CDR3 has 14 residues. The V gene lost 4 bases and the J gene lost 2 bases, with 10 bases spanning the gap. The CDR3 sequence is CASSYMGFTDTQYF. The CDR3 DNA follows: TGTGCCAGCAGTTACATGGGGTTCACAGATACGCAGTATTTT.

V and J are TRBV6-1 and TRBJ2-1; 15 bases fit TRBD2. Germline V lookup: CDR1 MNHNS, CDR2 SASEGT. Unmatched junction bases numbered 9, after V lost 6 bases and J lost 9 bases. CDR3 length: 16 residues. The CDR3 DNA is TGTGCCAGCAGGGGACTAGCGGGAGGACCCGTGATTGAGCAGTTCTTC. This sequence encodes CASRGLAGGPVIEQFF.

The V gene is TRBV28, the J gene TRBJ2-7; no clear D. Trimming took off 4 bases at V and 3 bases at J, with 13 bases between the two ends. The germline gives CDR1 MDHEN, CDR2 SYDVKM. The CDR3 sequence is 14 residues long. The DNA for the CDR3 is TGTGCCAGCAGTTCCCCGGGCCCCCTCTACGAGCAGTACGTC. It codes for CASSSPGPLYEQYV.

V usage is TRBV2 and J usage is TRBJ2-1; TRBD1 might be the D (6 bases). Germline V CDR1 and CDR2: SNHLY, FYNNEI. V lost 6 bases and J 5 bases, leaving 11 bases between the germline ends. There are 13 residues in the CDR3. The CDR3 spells CASSTGFDNEQFF. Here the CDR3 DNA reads TGTGCCAGCAGCACAGGGTTCGACAATGAGCAGTTCTTC.

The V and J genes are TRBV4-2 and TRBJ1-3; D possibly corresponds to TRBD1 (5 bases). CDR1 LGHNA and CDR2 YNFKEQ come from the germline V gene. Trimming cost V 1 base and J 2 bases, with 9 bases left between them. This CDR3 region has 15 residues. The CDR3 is CASSQVGRTGNTIYF. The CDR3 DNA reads TGTGCCAGCAGCCAAGTGGGACGTACTGGAAACACCATATATTTT.

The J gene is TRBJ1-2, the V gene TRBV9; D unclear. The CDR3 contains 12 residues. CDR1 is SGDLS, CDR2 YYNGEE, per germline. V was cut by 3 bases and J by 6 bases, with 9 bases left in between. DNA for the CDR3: TGTGCCAGCAGCGGCCAACGTGATGGCTACACCTTC. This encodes CASSGQRDGYTF.

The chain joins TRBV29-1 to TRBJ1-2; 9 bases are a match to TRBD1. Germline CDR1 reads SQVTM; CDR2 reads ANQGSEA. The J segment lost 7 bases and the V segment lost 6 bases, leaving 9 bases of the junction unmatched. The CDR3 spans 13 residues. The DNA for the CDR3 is TGCAGCGTCACGGGGACAGGGTTTACTGGCTACACCTTC. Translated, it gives CSVTGTGFTGYTF.